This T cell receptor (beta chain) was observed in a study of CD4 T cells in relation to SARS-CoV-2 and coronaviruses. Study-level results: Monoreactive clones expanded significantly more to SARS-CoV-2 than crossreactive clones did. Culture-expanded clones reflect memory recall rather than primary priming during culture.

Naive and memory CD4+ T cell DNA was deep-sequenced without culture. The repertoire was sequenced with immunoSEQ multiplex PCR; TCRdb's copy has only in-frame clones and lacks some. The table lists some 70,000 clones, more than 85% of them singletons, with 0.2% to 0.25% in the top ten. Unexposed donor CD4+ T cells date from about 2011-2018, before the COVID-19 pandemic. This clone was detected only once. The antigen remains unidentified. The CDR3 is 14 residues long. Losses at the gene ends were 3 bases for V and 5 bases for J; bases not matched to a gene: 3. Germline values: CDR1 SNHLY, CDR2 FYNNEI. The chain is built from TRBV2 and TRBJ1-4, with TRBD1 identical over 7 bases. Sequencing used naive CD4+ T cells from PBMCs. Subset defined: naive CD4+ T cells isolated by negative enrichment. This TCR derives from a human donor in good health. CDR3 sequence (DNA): TGTGCCAGCAGTGACGGGACAGTCAATGAAAAACTGTTTTTT. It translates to CASSDGTVNEKLFF. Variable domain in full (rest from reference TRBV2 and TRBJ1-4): EPEVTQTPSHQVTQMGQEVILRCVPISNHLYFYWYRQILGQKVEFLVSFYNNEISEKSEIFDDQFSVERPDGSNFTLKIRSTKLEDSAMYFCASSDGTVNEKLFFGSGTQLSVL.